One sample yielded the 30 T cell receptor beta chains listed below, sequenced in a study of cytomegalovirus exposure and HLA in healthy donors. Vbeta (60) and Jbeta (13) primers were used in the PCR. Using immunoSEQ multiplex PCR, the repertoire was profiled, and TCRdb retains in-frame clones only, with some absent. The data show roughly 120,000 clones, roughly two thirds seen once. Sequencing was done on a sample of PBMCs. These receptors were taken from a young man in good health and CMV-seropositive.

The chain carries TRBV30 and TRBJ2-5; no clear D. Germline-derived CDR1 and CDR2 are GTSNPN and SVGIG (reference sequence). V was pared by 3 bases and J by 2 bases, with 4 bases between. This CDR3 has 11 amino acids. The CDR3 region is CAWSGQETQYF. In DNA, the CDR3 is TGTGCCTGGAGCGGGCAAGAGACCCAGTACTTC.

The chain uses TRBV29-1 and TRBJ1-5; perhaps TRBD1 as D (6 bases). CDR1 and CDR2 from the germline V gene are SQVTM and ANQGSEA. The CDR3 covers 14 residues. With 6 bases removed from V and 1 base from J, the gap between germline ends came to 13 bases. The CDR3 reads CSVGAGESNQPQHF. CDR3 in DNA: TGCAGCGTAGGAGCAGGGGAGAGCAATCAGCCCCAGCATTTT.

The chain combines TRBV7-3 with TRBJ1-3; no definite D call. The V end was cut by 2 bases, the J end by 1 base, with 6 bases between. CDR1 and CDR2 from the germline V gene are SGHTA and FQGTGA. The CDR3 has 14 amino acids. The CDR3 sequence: CASSLGGSGNTIYF. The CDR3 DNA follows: TGTGCCAGCAGCTTAGGAGGGTCTGGAAACACCATATATTTT.

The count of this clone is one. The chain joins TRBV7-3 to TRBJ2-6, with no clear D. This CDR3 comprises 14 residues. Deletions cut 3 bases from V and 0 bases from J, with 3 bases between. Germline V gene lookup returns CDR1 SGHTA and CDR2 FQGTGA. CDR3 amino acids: CASSFYSGANVLTF. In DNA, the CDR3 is TGTGCCAGCAGCTTCTACTCTGGGGCCAACGTCCTGACTTTC.

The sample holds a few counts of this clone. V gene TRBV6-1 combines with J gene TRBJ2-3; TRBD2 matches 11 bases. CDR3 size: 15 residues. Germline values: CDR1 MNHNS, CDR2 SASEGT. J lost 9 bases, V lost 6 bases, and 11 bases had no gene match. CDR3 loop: CASRTLAGEGGTQYF. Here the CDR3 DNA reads TGTGCCAGCAGGACACTAGCGGGAGAGGGAGGCACGCAGTATTTT.

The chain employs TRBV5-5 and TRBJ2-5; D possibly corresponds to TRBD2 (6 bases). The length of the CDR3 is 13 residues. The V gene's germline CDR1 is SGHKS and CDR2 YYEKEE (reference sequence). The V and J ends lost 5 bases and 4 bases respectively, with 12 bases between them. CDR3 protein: CASRVEGRETQYF. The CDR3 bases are TGTGCCAGCAGAGTGGAGGGTCGAGAGACCCAGTACTTC.

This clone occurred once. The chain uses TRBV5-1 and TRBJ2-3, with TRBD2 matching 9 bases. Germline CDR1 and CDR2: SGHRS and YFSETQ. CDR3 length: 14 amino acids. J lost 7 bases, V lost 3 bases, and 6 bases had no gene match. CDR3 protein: CASSSLAGANTQYF. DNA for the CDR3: TGCGCCAGCAGCTCATTAGCGGGAGCGAATACGCAGTATTTT.

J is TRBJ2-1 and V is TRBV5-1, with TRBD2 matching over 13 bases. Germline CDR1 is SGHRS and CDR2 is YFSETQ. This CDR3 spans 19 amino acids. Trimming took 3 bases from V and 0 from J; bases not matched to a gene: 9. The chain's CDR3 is CASSSEGLAGSSSYNEQFF. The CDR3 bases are TGCGCCAGCAGCTCGGAGGGACTAGCGGGATCCAGCTCCTACAATGAGCAGTTCTTC.

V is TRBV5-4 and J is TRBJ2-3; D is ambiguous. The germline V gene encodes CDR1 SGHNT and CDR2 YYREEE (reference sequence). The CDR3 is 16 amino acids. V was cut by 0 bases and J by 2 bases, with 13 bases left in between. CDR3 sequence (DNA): TGTGCCAGCAGCTTGGGCGACACTTACCACACAGATACGCAGTATTTT. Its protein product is CASSLGDTYHTDTQYF.

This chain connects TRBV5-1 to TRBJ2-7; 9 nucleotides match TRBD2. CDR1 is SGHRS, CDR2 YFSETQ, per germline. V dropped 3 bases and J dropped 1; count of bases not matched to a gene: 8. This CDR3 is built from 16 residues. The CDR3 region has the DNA TGCGCCAGCAGCTCAACTATAGCGGGGGCTTCCTACGAGCAGTACTTC. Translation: CASSSTIAGASYEQYF. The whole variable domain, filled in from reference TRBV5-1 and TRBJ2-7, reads KAGVTQTPRYLIKTRGQQVTLSCSPISGHRSVSWYQQTPGQGLQFLFEYFSETQRNKGNFPGRFSGRQFSNSRSEMNVSTLELGDSALYLCASSSTIAGASYEQYFGPGTRLTVT.

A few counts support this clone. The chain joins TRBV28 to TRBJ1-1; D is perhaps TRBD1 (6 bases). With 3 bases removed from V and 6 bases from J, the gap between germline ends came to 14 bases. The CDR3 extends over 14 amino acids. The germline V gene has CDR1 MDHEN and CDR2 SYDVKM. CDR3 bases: TGTGCCAGCAGTTTCCCCGGGAGGGGGGCTGAAGCTTTCTTT. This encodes CASSFPGRGAEAFF.

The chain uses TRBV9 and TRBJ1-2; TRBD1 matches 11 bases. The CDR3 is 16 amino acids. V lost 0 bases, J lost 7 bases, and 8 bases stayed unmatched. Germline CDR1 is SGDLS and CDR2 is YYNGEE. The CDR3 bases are TGTGCCAGCAGCGTAGAGGCGGACAGGGGGCTGGGTGGCTACACCTTC. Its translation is CASSVEADRGLGGYTF. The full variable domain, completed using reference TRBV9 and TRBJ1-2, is DSGVTQTPKHLITATGQRVTLRCSPRSGDLSVYWYQQSLDQGLQFLIQYYNGEERAKGNILERFSAQQFPDLHSELNLSSLELGDSALYFCASSVEADRGLGGYTFGSGTRLTVV.

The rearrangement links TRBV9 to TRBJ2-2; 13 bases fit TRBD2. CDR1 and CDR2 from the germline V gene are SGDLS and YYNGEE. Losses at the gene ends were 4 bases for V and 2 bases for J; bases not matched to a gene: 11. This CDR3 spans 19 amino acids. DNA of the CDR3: TGTGCCAGCAGCACCCCGAGCGGGACTAGCGGGACTAACACCGGGGAGCTGTTTTTT. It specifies CASSTPSGTSGTNTGELFF.

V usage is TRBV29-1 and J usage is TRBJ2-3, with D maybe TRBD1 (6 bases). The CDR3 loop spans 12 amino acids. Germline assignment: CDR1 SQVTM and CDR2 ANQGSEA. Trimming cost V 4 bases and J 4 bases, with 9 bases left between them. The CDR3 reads CSVAGVADTQYF. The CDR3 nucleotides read TGCAGCGTTGCAGGGGTCGCAGATACGCAGTATTTT.

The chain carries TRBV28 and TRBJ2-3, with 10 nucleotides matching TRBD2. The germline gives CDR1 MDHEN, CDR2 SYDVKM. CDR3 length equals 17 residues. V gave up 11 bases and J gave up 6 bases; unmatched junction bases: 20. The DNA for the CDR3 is TGTGCCTCTCAGGGGGTAGCGGGAGGATCTCGGTTGGATACGCAGTATTTT. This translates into CASQGVAGGSRLDTQYF.

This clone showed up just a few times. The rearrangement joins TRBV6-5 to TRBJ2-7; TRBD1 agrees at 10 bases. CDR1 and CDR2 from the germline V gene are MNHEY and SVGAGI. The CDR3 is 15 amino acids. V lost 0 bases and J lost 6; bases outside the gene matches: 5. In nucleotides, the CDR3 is TGTGCCAGCAGTTACTCCGGGACAGGGGAACTCGAGCAGTACTTC. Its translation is CASSYSGTGELEQYF.

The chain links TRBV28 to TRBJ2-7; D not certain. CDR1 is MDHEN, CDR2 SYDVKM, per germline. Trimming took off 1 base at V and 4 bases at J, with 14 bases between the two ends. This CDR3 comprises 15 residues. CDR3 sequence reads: CASSLYSRNLYEQYF. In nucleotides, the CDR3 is TGTGCCAGCAGTTTATATTCCAGAAACCTTTACGAGCAGTACTTC.

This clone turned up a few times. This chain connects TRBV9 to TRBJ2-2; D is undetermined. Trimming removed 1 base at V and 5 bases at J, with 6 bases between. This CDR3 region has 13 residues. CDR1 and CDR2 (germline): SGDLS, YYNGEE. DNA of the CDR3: TGTGCCAGCAGCGTATTAGTAACCGGGGAGCTGTTTTTT. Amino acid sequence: CASSVLVTGELFF.

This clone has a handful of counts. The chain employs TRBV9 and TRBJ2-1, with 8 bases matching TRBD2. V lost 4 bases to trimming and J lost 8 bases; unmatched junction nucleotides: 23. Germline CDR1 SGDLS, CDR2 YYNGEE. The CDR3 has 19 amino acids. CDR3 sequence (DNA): TGTGCCAGCAGCACACCGGGACTGAACTGGCGCCGGGGGGGGGATGAGCAGTTCTTC. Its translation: CASSTPGLNWRRGGDEQFF.

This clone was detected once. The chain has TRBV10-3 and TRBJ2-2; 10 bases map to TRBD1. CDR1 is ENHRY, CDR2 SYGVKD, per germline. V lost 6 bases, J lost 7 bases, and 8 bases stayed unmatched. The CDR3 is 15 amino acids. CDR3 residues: CAISDRGQIGGELFF. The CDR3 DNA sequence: TGTGCCATCAGCGACAGGGGGCAGATTGGCGGGGAGCTGTTTTTT.

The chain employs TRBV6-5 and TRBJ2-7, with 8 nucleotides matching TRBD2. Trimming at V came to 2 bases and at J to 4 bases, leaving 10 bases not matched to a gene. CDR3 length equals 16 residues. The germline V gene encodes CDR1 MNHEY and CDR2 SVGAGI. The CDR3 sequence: CASSYGLSGGLYEQYF. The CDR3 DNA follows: TGTGCCAGCAGTTACGGCCTATCGGGAGGGTTGTACGAGCAGTACTTC.

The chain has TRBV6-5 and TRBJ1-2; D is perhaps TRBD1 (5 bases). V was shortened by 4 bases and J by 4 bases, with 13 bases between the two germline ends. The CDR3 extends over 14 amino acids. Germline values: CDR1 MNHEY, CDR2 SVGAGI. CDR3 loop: CASSLGLGGYGYTF. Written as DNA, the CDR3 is TGTGCCAGCAGTTTAGGCCTGGGGGGCTATGGCTACACCTTC.

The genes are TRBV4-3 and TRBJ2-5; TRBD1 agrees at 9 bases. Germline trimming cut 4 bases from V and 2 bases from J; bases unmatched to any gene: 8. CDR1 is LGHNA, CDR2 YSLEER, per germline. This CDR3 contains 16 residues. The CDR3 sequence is CASSRRQGDLQETQYF. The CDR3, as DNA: TGCGCCAGCAGCCGACGACAGGGGGACCTGCAAGAGACCCAGTACTTC.

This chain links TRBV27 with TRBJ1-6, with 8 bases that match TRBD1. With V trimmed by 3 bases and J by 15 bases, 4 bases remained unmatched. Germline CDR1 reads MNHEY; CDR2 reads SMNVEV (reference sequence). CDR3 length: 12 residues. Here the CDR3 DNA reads TGTGCCAGCAGTTTCCCGGACAGGGACCTCCACTTT. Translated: CASSFPDRDLHF.

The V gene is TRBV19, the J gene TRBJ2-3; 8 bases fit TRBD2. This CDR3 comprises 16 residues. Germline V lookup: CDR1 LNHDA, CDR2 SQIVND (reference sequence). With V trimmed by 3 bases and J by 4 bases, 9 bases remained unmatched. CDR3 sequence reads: CASSIFTGRVADTQYF. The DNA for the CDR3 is TGTGCCAGTAGTATTTTCACCGGGAGGGTAGCAGATACGCAGTATTTT.

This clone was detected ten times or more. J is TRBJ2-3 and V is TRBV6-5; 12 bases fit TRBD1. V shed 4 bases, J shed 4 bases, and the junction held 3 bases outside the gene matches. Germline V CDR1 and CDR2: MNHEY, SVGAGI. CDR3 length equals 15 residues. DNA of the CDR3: TGTGCCAGCAGTTCCGGGACAGGGGGCCCAGATACGCAGTATTTT. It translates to CASSSGTGGPDTQYF.

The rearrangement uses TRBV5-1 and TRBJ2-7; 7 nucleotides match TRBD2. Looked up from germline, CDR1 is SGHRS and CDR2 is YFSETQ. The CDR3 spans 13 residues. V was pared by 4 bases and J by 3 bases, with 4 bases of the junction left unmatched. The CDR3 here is CASSTLADYEQYF. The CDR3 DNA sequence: TGCGCCAGCAGCACGCTAGCGGACTACGAGCAGTACTTC.

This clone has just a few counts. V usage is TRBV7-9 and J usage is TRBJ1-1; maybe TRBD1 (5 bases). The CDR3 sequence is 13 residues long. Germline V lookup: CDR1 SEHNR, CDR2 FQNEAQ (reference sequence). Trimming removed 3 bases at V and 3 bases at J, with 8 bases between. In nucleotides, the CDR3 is TGTGCCAGCAGCTTTGGCAGGGACACTGAAGCTTTCTTT. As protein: CASSFGRDTEAFF.

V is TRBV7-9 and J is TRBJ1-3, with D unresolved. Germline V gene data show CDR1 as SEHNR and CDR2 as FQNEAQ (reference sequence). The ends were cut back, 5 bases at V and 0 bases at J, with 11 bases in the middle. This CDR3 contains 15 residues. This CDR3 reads CASSPVRSSGNTIYF. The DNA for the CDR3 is TGTGCCAGCAGCCCCGTGCGGAGCTCTGGAAACACCATATATTTT.

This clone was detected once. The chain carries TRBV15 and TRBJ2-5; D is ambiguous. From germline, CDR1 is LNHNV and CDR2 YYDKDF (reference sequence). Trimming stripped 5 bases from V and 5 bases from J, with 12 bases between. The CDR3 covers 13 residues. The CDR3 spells CATSLLLAETQYF. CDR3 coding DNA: TGTGCCACCAGCTTATTACTCGCGGAGACCCAGTACTTC.